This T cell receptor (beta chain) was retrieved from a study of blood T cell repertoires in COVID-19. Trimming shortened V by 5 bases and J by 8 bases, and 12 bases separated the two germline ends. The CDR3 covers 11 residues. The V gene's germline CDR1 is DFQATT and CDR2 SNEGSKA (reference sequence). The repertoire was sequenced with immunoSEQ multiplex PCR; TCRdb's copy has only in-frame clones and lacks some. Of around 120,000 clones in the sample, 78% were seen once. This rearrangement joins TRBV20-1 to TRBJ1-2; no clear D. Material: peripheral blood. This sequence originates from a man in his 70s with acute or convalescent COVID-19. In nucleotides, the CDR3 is TGCAGTGCTTCGGTCACGGGGGGCTACACCTTC. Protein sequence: CSASVTGGYTF.